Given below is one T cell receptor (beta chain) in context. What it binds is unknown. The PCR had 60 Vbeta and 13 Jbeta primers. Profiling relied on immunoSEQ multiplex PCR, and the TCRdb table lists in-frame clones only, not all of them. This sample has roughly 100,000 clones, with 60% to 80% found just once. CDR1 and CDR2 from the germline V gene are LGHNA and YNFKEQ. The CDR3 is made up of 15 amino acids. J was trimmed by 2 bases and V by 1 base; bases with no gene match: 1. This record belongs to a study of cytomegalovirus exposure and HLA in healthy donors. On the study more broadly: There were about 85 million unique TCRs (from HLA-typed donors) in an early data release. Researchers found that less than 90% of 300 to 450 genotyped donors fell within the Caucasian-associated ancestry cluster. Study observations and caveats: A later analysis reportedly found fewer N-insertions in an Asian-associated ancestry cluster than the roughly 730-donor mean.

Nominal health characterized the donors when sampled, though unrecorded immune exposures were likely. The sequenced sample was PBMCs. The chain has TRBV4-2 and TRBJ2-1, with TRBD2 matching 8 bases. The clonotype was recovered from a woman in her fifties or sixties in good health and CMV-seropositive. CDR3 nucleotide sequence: TGTGCCAGCAGCCAAGCGGGAGGGGCCTACAATGAGCAGTTCTTC. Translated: CASSQAGGAYNEQFF.